The present T cell receptor (beta chain) was sequenced within a study of CD8 T cells in Susac syndrome. Germline CDR1 is MNHEY and CDR2 is SMNVEV (reference sequence). This CDR3 is 14 amino acids long. Trimming took off 8 bases at V and 1 base at J, with 13 bases between the two ends. It was with random hexamers that 0.5 to 1 ug RNA was reverse transcribed. The authors amplified TCR beta CDR3 across 54 Vbeta and 13 Jbeta using immunoSEQ multiplex PCR. TCRdb re-called the immunoSEQ multiplex PCR reads through MiXCR, storing one row per CDR3 protein. The top ten clones hold around 0.22% of a sample with about 300,000 distinct CDR3 sequences, around 85% of them seen once.

The sample was CD8+ T cells from PBMCs. The chain joins TRBV27 to TRBJ2-3, with D perhaps being TRBD1 or TRBD2 (5 bases each). The sequence came from a human donor with multiple sclerosis. CDR3 residues: CASAWDGRTDTQYF. In nucleotides, the CDR3 is TGTGCCAGCGCGTGGGACGGCCGCACAGATACGCAGTATTTT.